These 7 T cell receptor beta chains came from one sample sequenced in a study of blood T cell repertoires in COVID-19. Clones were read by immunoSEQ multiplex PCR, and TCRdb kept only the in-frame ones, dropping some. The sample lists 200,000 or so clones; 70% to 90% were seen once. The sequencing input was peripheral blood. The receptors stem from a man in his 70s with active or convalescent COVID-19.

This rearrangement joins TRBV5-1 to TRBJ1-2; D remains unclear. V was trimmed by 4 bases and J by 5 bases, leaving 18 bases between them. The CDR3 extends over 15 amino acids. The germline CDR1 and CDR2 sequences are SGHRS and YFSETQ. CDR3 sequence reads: CASSPGSSLGYGYTF. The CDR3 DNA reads TGCGCCAGCAGCCCGGGGTCGAGCCTCGGGTATGGCTACACCTTC.

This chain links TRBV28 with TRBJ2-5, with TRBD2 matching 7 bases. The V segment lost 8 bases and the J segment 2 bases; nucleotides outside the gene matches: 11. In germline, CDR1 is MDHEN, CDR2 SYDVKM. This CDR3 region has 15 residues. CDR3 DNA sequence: TGTGCCAGCTCCCTCCCCGGGGAGGGACAAGAGACCCAGTACTTC. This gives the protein CASSLPGEGQETQYF.

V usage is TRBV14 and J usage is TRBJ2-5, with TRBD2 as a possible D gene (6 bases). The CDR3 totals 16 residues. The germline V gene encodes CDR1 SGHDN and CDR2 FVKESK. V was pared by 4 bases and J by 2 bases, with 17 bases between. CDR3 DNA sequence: TGTGCCAGCAGCCCGCGGCGGGGTGGGTGGCAAGAGACCCAGTACTTC. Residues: CASSPRRGGWQETQYF.

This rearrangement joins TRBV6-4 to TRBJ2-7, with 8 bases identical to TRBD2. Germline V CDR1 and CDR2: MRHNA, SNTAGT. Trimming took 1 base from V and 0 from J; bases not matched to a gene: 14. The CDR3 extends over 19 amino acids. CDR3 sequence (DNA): TGTGCCAGCAGTGACTGGGCGGGAGGATTAGGGATCCCCTCCTACGAGCAGTACTTC. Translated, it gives CASSDWAGGLGIPSYEQYF.

The CDR3 here is CASGLAGVGGTDTQYF. CDR3 nucleotide sequence: TGTGCCAGCGGACTAGCGGGAGTGGGTGGGACAGATACGCAGTATTTT. The rearrangement uses TRBV7-9 and TRBJ2-3; 13 bases line up with TRBD2. V lost 8 bases and J lost 3; bases outside the gene matches: 8. Per the germline V gene, CDR1 is SEHNR and CDR2 is FQNEAQ (reference sequence). This CDR3 is 16 amino acids long.

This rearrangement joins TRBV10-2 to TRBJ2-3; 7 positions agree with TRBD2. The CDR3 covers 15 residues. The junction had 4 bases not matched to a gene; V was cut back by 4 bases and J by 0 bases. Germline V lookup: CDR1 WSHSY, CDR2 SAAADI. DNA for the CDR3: TGCGCCAGCAGTGTTACTAGCGAAAGCACAGATACGCAGTATTTT. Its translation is CASSVTSESTDTQYF.

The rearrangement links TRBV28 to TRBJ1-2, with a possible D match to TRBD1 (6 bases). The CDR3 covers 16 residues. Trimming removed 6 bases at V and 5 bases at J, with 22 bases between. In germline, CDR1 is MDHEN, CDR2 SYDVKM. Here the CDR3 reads CASSPLRGGSLYGYTF. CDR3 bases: TGTGCCAGCAGCCCCCTACGGGGGGGCTCGCTGTATGGCTACACCTTC.